This record concerns one T cell receptor beta chain sequence. Its antigen is not identified. These data are taken from a study of Ad26.COV2.S vaccination and SARS-CoV-2 variants. Study information: Into the muscle, Ad26.COV2.S was dosed once or twice, 56 days apart.

Sequencing used immunoSEQ multiplex PCR; TCRdb keeps in-frame clones, though not all of them. Here the sample spans about 350,000 clones, 85% being singletons. Germline lookup yields CDR1 KGHDR and CDR2 SFDVKD. The V end lost 12 bases, the J end lost 2 bases, and 12 bases lay between the germline ends. The CDR3 is 12 amino acids. The study's findings and limits: Higher spike-specific TCR breadth was found in vaccine recipients than in placebo recipients. Participants given vaccine showed non-spike TCR breadth similar to that of placebo recipients.

The sample's treatment: about 20 received Ad26.COV2.S at low or high dose, single or two shots; 5 received placebo; per-sample allocation not given. Vaccine and placebo recipients were sampled on day 63 after the first injection. The sequences come from peripheral blood, collected in a trial of Ad26.COV2.S vaccine versus placebo. This chain links TRBV24-1 with TRBJ1-2; weak D call: TRBD1 (6 bases). The TCR originated in a person between 18 and 65 years old who received the Ad26.COV2.S COVID-19 vaccine or a placebo. The CDR3 region has the DNA TGTGCCGTAGAGGGGGGAAACTATGGCTACACCTTC. Translated: CAVEGGNYGYTF.